This T cell receptor beta chain came from a study of graft-versus-host responses after intestinal transplantation. Study context: All recipients got anti-thymocyte globulin induction, then tacrolimus and steroids for three to four years.

Turning to this clone: The target antigen is unknown.

The CDR3 runs to 14 residues. CDR1 SGHTA and CDR2 FQGNSA come from the germline V gene. Trimming shortened V by 1 base and J by 0 bases, and 6 bases separated the two germline ends. Study-level results: Researchers found GvH clones in recipient marrow, and some showed up first in ileum or blood.

Sequencing was performed with immunoSEQ multiplex PCR; in TCRdb, only in-frame clones are kept and a portion is missing. The table includes about 150,000 clones, around nine tenths detected once. The sample was unstimulated CD4+ T cells sorted from spleen or lymph node cells, taken before intestinal transplant. J is TRBJ1-1 and V is TRBV7-2; D gene uncertain. The TCR sequence derives from a human donor who received an intestinal transplant. CDR3 coding DNA: TGTGCCAGCAGCTTAGGACCCTTGAACACTGAAGCTTTCTTT. Translated: CASSLGPLNTEAFF.